This T cell receptor beta chain was found in a study of early T cells in non-severe SARS-CoV-2 infection. At the level of the study: Chains were unpaired, as sequencing was done on bulk RNA from unsorted whole blood. Points from the study as a whole: Using VDJdb, the matching emphasized anti-spike CD8 responses while missing private and CD4 specificities.

Germline CDR1 is MGHRA and CDR2 is YSYEKL. This CDR3 contains 13 residues. V was trimmed by 3 bases and J by 4 bases, leaving 9 bases between them. This clonotype has only a few counts. The target antigen is unknown. Individual cDNA molecules received unique molecular identifiers. TCRdb used MiXCR to reprocess the 5' RACE reads, holding one entry per CDR3 protein. Of 71,000 or so distinct CDR3 sequences in the sample, 12% to 15% are singletons; the top ten hold about 14%. Sequencing was done on a sample of whole blood. The clonotype comes from an adult who was a healthcare worker with PCR-confirmed SARS-CoV-2 infection or an uninfected control (not recorded which). The chain links TRBV4-1 to TRBJ1-2; D unresolved. The CDR3 region is CASSHGGTYGYTF. CDR3 sequence (DNA): TGCGCCAGCAGCCACGGCGGAACCTATGGCTACACCTTC.